What follows is one TCR beta chain and its context. The data are from a study of T cells in Graves' hyperthyroidism and ophthalmopathy. The germline V gene encodes CDR1 GTSNPN and CDR2 SVGIG (reference sequence). The CDR3 has 14 residues. The V and J ends lost 7 bases and 0 bases respectively, with 13 bases between them. Amplified regions were TCR beta CDR3 sequences from RNA transcripts. A set of HTBI primers served as the primers for a first-round RT-PCR of the TCR CDR3. TCRdb reanalysed the multiplex PCR reads using MiXCR and keeps one entry per CDR3 protein. This sample has 150,000 or so distinct CDR3 sequences, with over 20% found just once.

Material: blood. The source is a woman aged 45-59 years with Graves' hyperthyroidism that later progressed to Graves' ophthalmopathy. The rearrangement joins TRBV30 to TRBJ2-1; maybe TRBD2 (5 bases). CDR3 nucleotides: TGTGCCTTTAGGGCGGGCAGCTCCTACAATGAGCAGTTCTTC. Its protein product is CAFRAGSSYNEQFF.